The rows below give T cell receptor beta chains drawn from one sample of a study of control samples from healthy donors and cancer patients. The repertoire was sequenced with immunoSEQ multiplex PCR; TCRdb's copy has only in-frame clones and lacks some. The table records about 120,000 clones, about 87% of them present only once. Sequenced: blood. Source of these receptors: a man under 40 in good health. Each CDR3 is given with its conserved first and last residue. A D gene is named only where the DNA matches it firmly. Not every row has a clone size; where given, it reads once, few, many or a size class.

D gene: TRBD2
J gene: TRBJ2-1
V gene: TRBV10-1
clone size: -
CDR3 DNA: TGCGCCAGCAGTCGGACTAGCGGGGGGCATAGTGAGCAGTTCTTC
CDR3 protein: CASSRTSGGHSEQFF

D gene: TRBD1
J gene: TRBJ1-1
V gene: TRBV30
clone size: few
CDR3 DNA: TGTGCCTGGACCCCACAGGGGGACACTGAAGCTTTCTTT
CDR3 protein: CAWTPQGDTEAFF

D gene: -
J gene: TRBJ2-5
V gene: TRBV6-1
clone size: -
CDR3 DNA: TGTGCCAGCAGTGAAGCCCTACTAGGGAGGGAGACCCAGTACTTC
CDR3 protein: CASSEALLGRETQYF

D gene: -
J gene: TRBJ1-5
V gene: TRBV6-5
clone size: -
CDR3 DNA: TGTGCCAGCAGGCTGGGGGTCGGTACTCAGCCCCAGCATTTT
CDR3 protein: CASRLGVGTQPQHF

D gene: -
J gene: TRBJ2-2
V gene: TRBV11-3
clone size: once
CDR3 DNA: TGTGCCAGCAAACCGGGTGCAGGGACCGGGGAGCTGTTTTTT
CDR3 protein: CASKPGAGTGELFF

D gene: -
J gene: TRBJ2-5
V gene: TRBV18
clone size: few
CDR3 DNA: TGTGCCAGCTCACCAATTGGGGAGACCCAGTACTTC
CDR3 protein: CASSPIGETQYF

D gene: -
J gene: TRBJ1-6
V gene: TRBV5-6
clone size: few
CDR3 DNA: TGTGCCAGCAGCTTGAGACGCAAATGGGAATCACCCCTCCACTTT
CDR3 protein: CASSLRRKWESPLHF

D gene: -
J gene: TRBJ1-5
V gene: TRBV5-4
clone size: once
CDR3 DNA: TGTGCCAGCAGCCAGCCGGAAGGGAAGGTCGGGGTTAGCAATCAGCCCCAGCATTTT
CDR3 protein: CASSQPEGKVGVSNQPQHF

D gene: -
J gene: TRBJ1-1
V gene: TRBV30
clone size: -
CDR3 DNA: TGTGCCGGGAATTGGCGGGGGCGGGTCACTGAAGCTTTCTTT
CDR3 protein: CAGNWRGRVTEAFF

D gene: -
J gene: TRBJ1-3
V gene: TRBV10-1
clone size: -
CDR3 DNA: TGCGCCAGCTTACTATTGGGACAACAGAACTCTGGAAACACCATATATTTT
CDR3 protein: CASLLLGQQNSGNTIYF

D gene: -
J gene: TRBJ2-6
V gene: TRBV11-2
clone size: -
CDR3 DNA: TGTGCCAGCAGCTTATTACCAGGGGTTCGCGCTGGGGCCAACGTCCTGACTTTC
CDR3 protein: CASSLLPGVRAGANVLTF

D gene: TRBD1
J gene: TRBJ1-4
V gene: TRBV5-1
clone size: -
CDR3 DNA: TGCGCCAGCAGCTCCCCGGGACAGGGAGATGAAAAACTGTTTTTT
CDR3 protein: CASSSPGQGDEKLFF

D gene: TRBD1
J gene: TRBJ1-1
V gene: TRBV5-1
clone size: -
CDR3 DNA: TGCGCCAGCAGCCAACAGGGGGACACTGAAGCTTTCTTT
CDR3 protein: CASSQQGDTEAFF

D gene: -
J gene: TRBJ1-6
V gene: TRBV5-5
clone size: few
CDR3 DNA: TGTGCCAGCAGCTGGGGCCAGTCGGGAAGCTCCTATAATTCACCCCTCCACTTT
CDR3 protein: CASSWGQSGSSYNSPLHF

D gene: -
J gene: TRBJ1-1
V gene: TRBV7-3
clone size: -
CDR3 DNA: TGTGCCAGCAGCGAGGGGTTGAACACTGAAGCTTTCTTT
CDR3 protein: CASSEGLNTEAFF

D gene: -
J gene: TRBJ1-2
V gene: TRBV27
clone size: -
CDR3 DNA: TGTGCCACCGCGCCGCAAGACAGATATGGCTACACCTTC
CDR3 protein: CATAPQDRYGYTF

D gene: -
J gene: TRBJ1-2
V gene: TRBV24-1
clone size: few
CDR3 DNA: TGTGCCACCAGAAGGGGATATGGCTACACCTTC
CDR3 protein: CATRRGYGYTF

D gene: -
J gene: TRBJ1-1
V gene: TRBV6-5
clone size: few
CDR3 DNA: TGTGCCAGCAGTTTTACCGGGGCGAACACTGAAGCTTTCTTT
CDR3 protein: CASSFTGANTEAFF

D gene: TRBD1
J gene: TRBJ2-3
V gene: TRBV5-1
clone size: -
CDR3 DNA: TGCGCCAGCAGCTTGGAAGGGGGCGAGGATACGCAGTATTTT
CDR3 protein: CASSLEGGEDTQYF

D gene: TRBD1
J gene: TRBJ1-1
V gene: TRBV5-1
clone size: -
CDR3 DNA: TGCGCCAGCAGCTTTTCTCCAAGGGCAGGGGGCCAAACTGAAGCTTTCTTT
CDR3 protein: CASSFSPRAGGQTEAFF

D gene: -
J gene: TRBJ2-2
V gene: TRBV7-8
clone size: -
CDR3 DNA: TGTGCCAGCACCTGGGGGGCGAACACCGGGGAGCTGTTTTTT
CDR3 protein: CASTWGANTGELFF

D gene: -
J gene: TRBJ1-2
V gene: TRBV5-8
clone size: -
CDR3 DNA: TGTGCCAGCAGCTTTTCAGCTTCCTATGGCTACACCTTC
CDR3 protein: CASSFSASYGYTF

D gene: -
J gene: TRBJ1-1
V gene: TRBV12-3/TRBV12-4
clone size: -
CDR3 DNA: TGTGCCAGCAGTTTAGAGAGCACCACTGAAGCTTTCTTT
CDR3 protein: CASSLESTTEAFF

D gene: -
J gene: TRBJ2-3
V gene: TRBV7-6
clone size: -
CDR3 DNA: TGTGCCAGCAGCTTGACTGCGGGGCTGAGCACAGATACGCAGTATTTT
CDR3 protein: CASSLTAGLSTDTQYF

D gene: TRBD1
J gene: TRBJ1-1
V gene: TRBV2
clone size: -
CDR3 DNA: TGTGCCAGCCGGTCCGGACAGGGGACATCTGAAGCTTTCTTT
CDR3 protein: CASRSGQGTSEAFF

D gene: -
J gene: TRBJ1-1
V gene: TRBV11-3
clone size: -
CDR3 DNA: TGTGCCAGCAGCCCCCGGAGGAGCACTGAAGCTTTCTTT
CDR3 protein: CASSPRRSTEAFF